The present T cell receptor beta chain was sequenced within a study of CD8 T cells in ankylosing spondylitis. Study conclusions and caveats: Ankylosing spondylitis blood appeared to be characterized by a TCR beta motif of eight highly homologous variants. Disease-linked clones reportedly concentrated significantly in matched ankylosing spondylitis synovial fluid. In the blood and synovial fluid of reactive arthritis, some motif variants had been previously reported.

Germline loops: CDR1 LGHDT, CDR2 YNNKEL (reference sequence). The CDR3 has 18 amino acids. V lost 0 bases to trimming and J lost 3 bases; unmatched junction nucleotides: 9. This clonotype was detected many times. Its antigen remains unknown. Library preparation for TCR beta used quantitative 5'-RACE with molecular barcodes. TCRdb re-derived calls from the 5' RACE reads in MiXCR, one entry per CDR3 protein. Seen here are 220,000 or so distinct CDR3 sequences, roughly a tenth observed once, and the top ten hold roughly a fifth. The sample was blood, either unsorted or a sorted T cell fraction (not recorded which). The chain employs TRBV3-1 and TRBJ2-1; TRBD2 matches 9 bases. This sequence was found in a male donor with ankylosing spondylitis or in good health (not recorded which). CDR3 residues: CASSQESVRRGGYNEQFF. CDR3 coding DNA: TGTGCCAGCAGCCAAGAGTCAGTAAGGCGGGGGGGCTACAATGAGCAGTTCTTC.